This entry lists 12 T cell receptor beta chains sequenced from one sample in a study of cytotoxic CD8 clonotypes in ibrutinib-treated CLL. Profiling relied on immunoSEQ multiplex PCR, and the TCRdb table lists in-frame clones only, not all of them. Of about 74,000 clones listed, around 80% are singletons. Source: PBMCs, taken at disease progression, from a patient treated with ibrutinib. These receptors originate from a human donor with chronic lymphocytic leukemia.

This sequence joins TRBV6-4 and TRBJ2-2; maybe TRBD2 (5 bases). The germline V gene encodes CDR1 MRHNA and CDR2 SNTAGT. Trimming shortened V by 7 bases and J by 3 bases, and 21 bases separated the two germline ends. The CDR3 extends over 17 amino acids. The CDR3 region is CASTPHPSKADTGELFF. The CDR3 nucleotides read TGTGCCAGCACCCCCCACCCCAGCAAAGCGGACACCGGGGAGCTGTTTTTT.

The genes are TRBV11-2 and TRBJ2-7; D perhaps matches TRBD1 (5 bases). CDR1 SGHAT and CDR2 FQNNGV come from the germline V gene. This CDR3 has 13 residues. Trimming removed 5 bases at V and 5 bases at J, with 13 bases between. The CDR3 protein is CASSLWAGNEQYF. The CDR3 DNA is TGTGCCAGCAGCCTTTGGGCAGGGAACGAGCAGTACTTC.

In nucleotides, the CDR3 is TGTGCCACCAGCAGAACTAGCGTTAGCTCCTACAATGAGCAGTTCTTC. Translating it yields CATSRTSVSSYNEQFF. This sequence joins TRBV15 and TRBJ2-1, with TRBD2 identical over 7 bases. Trimming cost V 2 bases and J 0 bases; bases outside gene matches: 4. The CDR3 is 16 residues long. Germline assignment: CDR1 LNHNV and CDR2 YYDKDF (reference sequence).

The chain has TRBV15 and TRBJ1-1; unclear D gene. Trimming took 0 bases from V and 4 from J, leaving 6 bases between them. CDR3 length: 13 residues. Germline V gene sequence: CDR1 LNHNV, CDR2 YYDKDF (reference sequence). As DNA, the CDR3 is TGTGCCACCAGCAGAGATTTGGTCACTGAAGCTTTCTTT. Amino acids: CATSRDLVTEAFF.

The gene calls are TRBV7-2 and TRBJ2-3; perhaps TRBD2 as D (6 bases). The germline V gene has CDR1 SGHTA and CDR2 FQGNSA. The germline V and J ends were trimmed by 2 bases and 1 base, with 7 bases remaining between them. CDR3 length: 14 amino acids. The CDR3 DNA sequence: TGTGCCAGCAGCTTATCTAGCGGCACAGATACGCAGTATTTT. Encoded protein: CASSLSSGTDTQYF.

The rearrangement joins TRBV6-1 to TRBJ2-7; tentatively, D is TRBD1 (6 bases). CDR3 length equals 13 residues. The V end was cut by 7 bases, the J end by 8 bases, with 18 bases between. CDR1 and CDR2 from the germline V gene are MNHNS and SASEGT. The CDR3 sequence is CASINTLQGKQYF. CDR3 nucleotides: TGTGCCAGCATAAATACCCTTCAGGGGAAGCAGTACTTC.

This chain connects TRBV5-1 to TRBJ1-1; no definite D call. This CDR3 has 14 residues. Trimming took 4 bases from V and 0 from J, leaving 10 bases between them. Germline-derived CDR1 and CDR2 are SGHRS and YFSETQ. The CDR3 reads CASSKRTVNTEAFF. As DNA, the CDR3 is TGCGCCAGCAGCAAACGGACGGTGAACACTGAAGCTTTCTTT.

This clone occurred once. This chain links TRBV10-2 with TRBJ2-7, with 11 bases identical to TRBD1. CDR1 and CDR2 (germline): WSHSY, SAAADI. This CDR3 contains 13 residues. V shed 6 bases and J 6 bases; nucleotides not matched to a gene: 4. CDR3 amino acids: CASRGTGGGEQYF. Here the CDR3 DNA reads TGCGCCAGCAGAGGGACAGGGGGGGGCGAGCAGTACTTC.

V usage is TRBV15 and J usage is TRBJ2-3; D gene uncertain. Germline CDR1 and CDR2: LNHNV and YYDKDF (reference sequence). Trimming took off 6 bases at V and 1 base at J, with 11 bases between the two ends. The CDR3 contains 14 residues. The CDR3 coding sequence is TGTGCCACCAGTTGGCTATATGGCACAGATACGCAGTATTTT. Translation: CATSWLYGTDTQYF.

The chain joins TRBV6-5 to TRBJ1-6; unclear D gene. This CDR3 has 15 residues. Trimming pared 0 bases from V and 8 bases from J, leaving 11 bases between. Per germline, CDR1 MNHEY and CDR2 SVGAGI. The CDR3 spells CASSYSRNGDSPLHF. Written as DNA, the CDR3 is TGTGCCAGCAGTTACTCGAGGAACGGGGATTCACCCCTCCACTTT.

In its sample, this clone was seen a few times. This rearrangement joins TRBV5-5 to TRBJ1-6; 8 bases map to TRBD1. The J segment lost 8 bases and the V segment lost 0 bases, leaving 10 bases of the junction unmatched. Germline-derived CDR1 and CDR2 are SGHKS and YYEKEE (reference sequence). CDR3 length: 17 residues. DNA of the CDR3: TGTGCCAGCAGCTTGGCCCAGGGGGCATGGAGTTATTCACCCCTCCACTTT. Its translation is CASSLAQGAWSYSPLHF.

V is TRBV12-5 and J is TRBJ2-3, with D possibly matching TRBD2 (5 bases). Germline CDR1 and CDR2: LGHNT and FRNRAP. Between the trimmed V and J ends, which lost 4 bases and 2 bases, there was a span of 7 bases. The CDR3 is 13 residues long. The CDR3 coding sequence is TGTGCTAGTGGTTCGGGGTACACAGATACGCAGTATTTT. This gives the protein CASGSGYTDTQYF.